Following are 18 T cell receptor beta chains from one sample sequenced in a study of shared clonotypes between healthy human individuals. TCRdb's table, derived via immunoSEQ multiplex PCR, lists solely in-frame clones and lacks some. The sample records hundreds of thousands of clones, 80% to 90% being singletons. Source material: memory CD8+ T cells sorted from blood. Subset described: CD45RO+ cells pooled with CCR7-negative TemRA cells. The receptors originated from a young man in good health.

The J gene is TRBJ1-5, the V gene TRBV6-4, with a tentative D call TRBD1 (6 bases). Trimming cost V 3 bases and J 1 base, with 16 bases left between them. Germline loops: CDR1 MRHNA, CDR2 SNTAGT. This CDR3 region has 17 residues. CDR3 sequence: CASSEIEQGLSNQPQHF. The CDR3, as DNA: TGTGCCAGCAGTGAAATAGAGCAGGGGCTAAGCAATCAGCCCCAGCATTTT.

This clone was detected a few times. This chain links TRBV10-3 with TRBJ2-1; the match to TRBD1 covers 10 bases. V shed 6 bases and J 6 bases; nucleotides not matched to a gene: 14. Germline lookup yields CDR1 ENHRY and CDR2 SYGVKD. This CDR3 comprises 17 residues. As DNA, the CDR3 is TGTGCCATCAGGAAAGTAGGGGGGACAGGGGCCTTCAATGAGCAGTTCTTC. Its protein product is CAIRKVGGTGAFNEQFF.

This chain connects TRBV29-1 to TRBJ1-1; D perhaps matches TRBD1 (5 bases). Germline V lookup: CDR1 SQVTM, CDR2 ANQGSEA. With 1 base removed from V and 1 base from J, the gap between germline ends came to 13 bases. This CDR3 has 15 amino acids. CDR3 bases: TGCAGCGTTGAAGGTAGGGGTTTACGGAACACTGAAGCTTTCTTT. As protein: CSVEGRGLRNTEAFF.

The rearrangement uses TRBV6-5 and TRBJ1-2; D unresolved. V lost 0 bases and J lost 10, with 15 bases in between. CDR3 length: 14 residues. CDR1 and CDR2 from the germline V gene are MNHEY and SVGAGI. The CDR3 DNA reads TGTGCCAGCAGTTACTCTGACCTTTCCACCTCCTACACCTTC. Translated, it gives CASSYSDLSTSYTF.

The chain is built from TRBV7-6 and TRBJ2-3; D unresolved. The CDR3 spans 13 residues. V lost 5 bases and J lost 4, with 10 bases in between. Germline V gene lookup returns CDR1 SGHVS and CDR2 FNYEAQ. The CDR3 nucleotides are TGTGCCAGCAGCCTGACTCCTCCAGATACGCAGTATTTT. Amino acid sequence: CASSLTPPDTQYF.

This chain joins TRBV28 and TRBJ2-7, with D maybe TRBD2 (6 bases). From germline, CDR1 is MDHEN and CDR2 SYDVKM. V lost 11 bases and J 3 bases, leaving 23 bases between the germline ends. The CDR3 consists of 15 residues. CDR3 sequence: CASAEGGQLIYEQYF. CDR3 coding DNA: TGTGCCTCGGCGGAGGGCGGTCAACTTATCTACGAGCAGTACTTC.

Worth noting for this clone: The final CDR3 position lacks the conserved phenylalanine or tryptophan, pointing to a likely read error. It is unclear where the CDR3 begins or ends on the DNA, so no DNA is shown, and the CDR3 is as TCRdb lists it. V gene TRBV5-8 combines with J gene TRBJ2-7; the table assigns TRBD2, which was not confirmed against the DNA. The germline V gene encodes CDR1 SGHTS and CDR2 YDEGEE. With termini counted, the CDR3 has 10 amino acids. The CDR3 reads CASSLGDLEL.

CDR3 region: CASSLNRAYEQYF. The CDR3 bases are TGTGCCAGCAGCTTAAACAGGGCCTACGAGCAGTACTTC. This chain uses TRBV13 with TRBJ2-7; perhaps TRBD1 as D (6 bases). CDR3 length: 13 amino acids. The V gene's germline CDR1 is PRHDT and CDR2 FYEKMQ (reference sequence). V was cut by 2 bases and J by 2 bases, with 7 bases left in between. Variable domain in full (rest from reference TRBV13 and TRBJ2-7): AAGVIQSPRHLIKEKRETATLKCYPIPRHDTVYWYQQGPGQDPQFLISFYEKMQSDKGSIPDRFSAQQFSDYHSELNMSSLELGDSALYFCASSLNRAYEQYFGPGTRLTVT.

This sequence joins TRBV28 and TRBJ2-5, with D tentatively TRBD2 (8 bases). V was cut by 5 bases and J by 5 bases, with 24 bases left in between. The germline V gene encodes CDR1 MDHEN and CDR2 SYDVKM. This CDR3 is built from 17 residues. CDR3 loop: CASSPRGGAPDRETQYF. In DNA form, the CDR3 reads TGTGCCAGCAGTCCCCGGGGGGGCGCCCCGGACAGGGAGACCCAGTACTTC.

The CDR3 nucleotides read TGCGCCAGCAGTCCCGGCCCTTGGGGATACGGCCATAGGGAACTTTGGAAGTATGGCTACACCTTC. It yields the protein CASSPGPWGYGHRELWKYGYTF. This chain joins TRBV4-1 and TRBJ1-2, with D unclear. From germline, CDR1 is MGHRA and CDR2 YSYEKL. The CDR3 covers 22 residues. Trimming left V 6 bases short and J 5 bases short, with 40 bases between.

Regarding this clone: Sequence at one end of the junction differs from germline and may be a read error. The chain links TRBV10-3 to TRBJ1-1; TRBD1 matches at 11 bases. This CDR3 has 17 amino acids. The germline CDR1 and CDR2 sequences are ENHRY and SYGVKD. CDR3 sequence (DNA): TGTGCCATCAAAGCCCCCGGACAGGGGGCGGAGAACCCTGAAGCTTTCTTT. This translates into CAIKAPGQGAENPEAFF.

This clone showed up just a few times. This chain joins TRBV6-5 and TRBJ1-6; D is perhaps TRBD1 (6 bases). V was trimmed by 5 bases and J by 9 bases, leaving 14 bases between them. The germline CDR1 and CDR2 sequences are MNHEY and SVGAGI. The length of the CDR3 is 14 residues. The CDR3 protein is CASSAEGEASPLHF. In nucleotides, the CDR3 is TGTGCCAGCAGTGCAGAGGGGGAAGCTTCACCCCTCCACTTT.

A single count supports this clone. Other DNA sequences from this sample encode an identical CDR3 as well. This chain joins TRBV9 and TRBJ1-1, with D unresolved. Trimming removed 0 bases from V and 1 base from J, with 7 bases in between. CDR3 length equals 14 residues. Germline V gene lookup returns CDR1 SGDLS and CDR2 YYNGEE. CDR3 loop: CASSVVDGNTEAFF. In nucleotides, the CDR3 is TGTGCCAGCAGCGTAGTAGACGGGAACACTGAAGCTTTCTTT.

Only one count was recorded for this clone. This rearrangement joins TRBV7-8 to TRBJ2-7; maybe TRBD1 (6 bases). The V and J ends lost 2 bases and 2 bases respectively, with 16 bases between them. This CDR3 region has 16 residues. Germline-derived CDR1 and CDR2 are SGHVS and FQNEAQ. CDR3 sequence: CASSLPTGTRTYEQYF. In DNA form, the CDR3 reads TGTGCCAGCAGCTTACCGACCGGGACACGGACCTACGAGCAGTACTTC.

The rearrangement uses TRBV19 and TRBJ2-7, with 8 bases lining up with TRBD1. Per germline, CDR1 LNHDA and CDR2 SQIVND (reference sequence). Trimming at V came to 3 bases and at J to 3 bases, leaving 4 bases not matched to a gene. The CDR3 extends over 14 amino acids. CDR3 in DNA: TGTGCCAGTAGTATGGGGACAGGTGACTACGAGCAGTACTTC. Its protein is CASSMGTGDYEQYF.

The chain combines TRBV6-1 with TRBJ2-5; weak D call: TRBD2 (5 bases). Trimming removed 2 bases at V and 1 base at J, with 17 bases between. This CDR3 has 17 residues. The germline gives CDR1 MNHNS, CDR2 SASEGT. For the CDR3, the DNA is TGTGCCAGCAGTGAATTTCCAGGAGGCTGGGCCCAAGAGACCCAGTACTTC. Translation: CASSEFPGGWAQETQYF.

This chain joins TRBV27 and TRBJ2-7, with TRBD1 matching 10 bases. Germline V CDR1 and CDR2: MNHEY, SMNVEV (reference sequence). V was pared by 6 bases and J by 2 bases, with 7 bases of the junction left unmatched. The CDR3 contains 15 residues. CDR3 loop: CASSDRDRGAYEQYF. CDR3 DNA sequence: TGTGCCAGCAGCGATAGGGACAGGGGCGCCTACGAGCAGTACTTC.

The chain employs TRBV27 and TRBJ1-2; D gene ambiguous. Trimming stripped 10 bases from V and 8 bases from J, with 14 bases between. The CDR3 runs 11 residues. Germline V gene lookup returns CDR1 MNHEY and CDR2 SMNVEV (reference sequence). CDR3 sequence: CATGSGWGYTF. CDR3 bases: TGTGCCACTGGGTCGGGGTGGGGCTACACCTTC.